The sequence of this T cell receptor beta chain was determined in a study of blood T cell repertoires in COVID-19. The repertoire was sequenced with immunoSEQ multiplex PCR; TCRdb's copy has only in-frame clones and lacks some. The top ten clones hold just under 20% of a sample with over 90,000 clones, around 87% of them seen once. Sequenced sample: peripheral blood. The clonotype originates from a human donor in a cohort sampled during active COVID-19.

The CDR3 protein is CASRFGQGLVAGVETQYF. The CDR3 coding sequence is TGTGCCAGCAGGTTCGGACAGGGTTTAGTAGCGGGAGTAGAGACCCAGTACTTC. The V and J genes are TRBV5-6 and TRBJ2-5, with a tentative D call TRBD2 (9 bases). Per germline, CDR1 SGHDT and CDR2 YYEEEE. The CDR3 spans 18 residues. The V end was cut by 5 bases, the J end by 4 bases, with 27 bases between.